This T cell receptor beta chain stems from a study of blood T cell repertoires in COVID-19. During active infection, Seattle patients enrolled and were then monitored through disease. The V gene lost 1 base and the J gene lost 9 bases, with 13 bases spanning the gap. CDR3 length: 14 residues. The germline V gene has CDR1 LNHDA and CDR2 SQIVND (reference sequence). Produced via immunoSEQ multiplex PCR; TCRdb's table is partial and in-frame only. The sample contains under 200,000 clones, roughly 77% of which appear only once. J is TRBJ2-1 and V is TRBV19; D perhaps matches TRBD2 (6 bases). The sample was peripheral blood. The TCR sequence derives from a middle-aged woman with COVID-19, enrolled during active disease. The CDR3 DNA reads as TGTGCCAGTAGTATAGTGGGGCAGGGAGGTGAGCAGTTCTTC. Protein: CASSIVGQGGEQFF. Based on the CDR3 plus reference TRBV19 and TRBJ2-1, the full variable domain is DGGITQSPKYLFRKEGQNVTLSCEQNLNHDAMYWYRQDPGQGLRLIYYSQIVNDFQKGDIAEGYSVSREKKESFPLTVTSAQKNPTAFYLCASSIVGQGGEQFFGPGTRLTVL.